Each of the 12 T cell receptor beta chains below was sequenced from the same sample in a study of CD4 T cells in relation to SARS-CoV-2 and coronaviruses. Sequenced by immunoSEQ multiplex PCR; TCRdb stores in-frame clones only, minus some. The sample carries around 30,000 clones, more than 60% recorded once. These TCRs' antigens remain unknown. Sequenced sample: memory CD4+ T cells from PBMCs, cultured in vitro. The receptor source for this set is an adult with COVID-19.

The chain combines TRBV2 with TRBJ2-7, with TRBD2 matching over 9 bases. From germline, CDR1 is SNHLY and CDR2 FYNNEI. V shed 3 bases and J 3 bases; nucleotides not matched to a gene: 6. CDR3 length: 15 residues. This CDR3 is CASSDHGTSRYEQYF. The CDR3 DNA reads as TGTGCCAGCAGTGACCATGGGACTAGCCGCTACGAGCAGTACTTC.

The J gene is TRBJ2-7, the V gene TRBV5-1; TRBD1 aligns across 11 bases. Trimming cost V 3 bases and J 6 bases; bases outside gene matches: 8. Germline V lookup: CDR1 SGHRS, CDR2 YFSETQ. CDR3 length equals 15 residues. The CDR3, as DNA: TGCGCCAGCAGCTCGGGACAGGGGGTAGGGGGCGAGCAGTACTTC. It translates to CASSSGQGVGGEQYF.

The chain is built from TRBV7-2 and TRBJ2-1; a weak D match, TRBD2 (7 bases). With 2 bases removed from V and 7 bases from J, the gap between germline ends came to 18 bases. Germline lookup yields CDR1 SGHTA and CDR2 FQGNSA. The CDR3 runs to 16 residues. This chain's CDR3 is CASSLSGGSFGNEQFF. CDR3 sequence (DNA): TGTGCCAGCAGCTTATCGGGGGGCAGTTTTGGAAATGAGCAGTTCTTC.

V usage is TRBV4-1 and J usage is TRBJ2-6, with unresolved D. The germline V and J ends were trimmed by 2 bases and 2 bases, with 1 base remaining between them. This CDR3 spans 13 amino acids. Germline-derived CDR1 and CDR2 are MGHRA and YSYEKL. The CDR3 spells CASSQPGANVLTF. For the CDR3, the DNA is TGCGCCAGCAGCCAACCTGGGGCCAACGTCCTGACTTTC.

This clone was found once. The chain has TRBV6-5 and TRBJ2-1, with D maybe TRBD2 (6 bases). V gave up 6 bases and J gave up 7 bases, with 13 bases separating them. In germline, CDR1 is MNHEY, CDR2 SVGAGI. The CDR3 has 13 amino acids. CDR3 amino acids: CASRDGGVNEQFF. The CDR3 region has the DNA TGTGCCAGCAGGGACGGGGGAGTTAATGAGCAGTTCTTC.

The chain uses TRBV5-1 and TRBJ2-1; 7 bases are a match to TRBD2. From germline, CDR1 is SGHRS and CDR2 YFSETQ. V trimming: 5 bases; J trimming: 4 bases; junction bases outside the gene matches: 9. The CDR3 is made up of 15 amino acids. The CDR3 here is CASRPLAEPYNEQFF. CDR3 DNA: TGCGCCAGCAGGCCGCTAGCGGAACCTTACAATGAGCAGTTCTTC.

The chain combines TRBV5-4 with TRBJ1-6; D not certain. CDR3 size: 13 residues. The V end was cut by 3 bases, the J end by 8 bases, with 9 bases between. Germline assignment: CDR1 SGHNT and CDR2 YYREEE (reference sequence). CDR3: CASSSGYYSPLHF. In DNA, the CDR3 is TGTGCCAGCAGCTCGGGATATTATTCACCCCTCCACTTT.

This clone showed up just a few times. CDR3 sequence reads: CASSSGLASDTQYF. CDR3 nucleotides: TGTGCCAGCAGTTCGGGACTAGCGTCAGATACGCAGTATTTT. This sequence joins TRBV7-9 and TRBJ2-3; 10 nucleotides align to TRBD2. The CDR3 extends over 14 amino acids. With 6 bases clipped from V and 4 bases from J, the junction kept 4 bases outside the gene matches. The V gene's germline CDR1 is SEHNR and CDR2 FQNEAQ (reference sequence).

The CDR3 is CASSLNRNSYNEQFF. For the CDR3, the DNA is TGTGCCAGCAGCTTAAACCGTAACTCCTACAATGAGCAGTTCTTC. This sequence joins TRBV11-3 and TRBJ2-1; D remains ambiguous. CDR3 length: 15 residues. CDR1 is SGHNT, CDR2 YENEEA, per germline. The V gene lost 2 bases and the J gene lost 0 bases, with 8 bases spanning the gap. Supplemented by reference TRBV11-3 and TRBJ2-1, the full variable domain reads EAGVVQSPRYKIIEKKQPVAFWCNPISGHNTLYWYLQNLGQGPELLIRYENEEAVDDSQLPKDRFSAERLKGVDSTLKIQPAELGDSAVYLCASSLNRNSYNEQFFGPGTRLTVL.

Only a few counts were recorded for this clone. J is TRBJ2-2 and V is TRBV19, with D possibly being TRBD1 (5 bases). The V gene's germline CDR1 is LNHDA and CDR2 SQIVND (reference sequence). V gave up 7 bases and J gave up 5 bases, with 17 bases separating them. The CDR3 covers 15 residues. CDR3 region: CASKGLVGETGELFF. The CDR3 DNA follows: TGTGCCAGTAAGGGGCTAGTTGGGGAAACCGGGGAGCTGTTTTTT.

The chain links TRBV7-7 to TRBJ2-5; 8 bases align to TRBD2. Looked up from germline, CDR1 is SSHAT and CDR2 is FNYEAQ (reference sequence). V trimming: 2 bases; J trimming: 1 base; junction bases outside the gene matches: 3. This CDR3 has 15 amino acids. The CDR3 nucleotides read TGTGCCAGCAGCTTACGGAGCGGGAGCCAAGAGACCCAGTACTTC. Translating it yields CASSLRSGSQETQYF.

This clone was counted a few times. The rearrangement joins TRBV5-1 to TRBJ2-2; 8 positions match TRBD1. CDR1 and CDR2 from the germline V gene are SGHRS and YFSETQ. The CDR3 spans 16 residues. The V gene end was trimmed by 6 bases and the J gene end by 4 bases; junction bases not matched to a gene: 11. CDR3 sequence: CASTVVGQGPTGELFF. CDR3 DNA: TGCGCCAGCACCGTTGTAGGACAGGGCCCCACCGGGGAGCTGTTTTTT.